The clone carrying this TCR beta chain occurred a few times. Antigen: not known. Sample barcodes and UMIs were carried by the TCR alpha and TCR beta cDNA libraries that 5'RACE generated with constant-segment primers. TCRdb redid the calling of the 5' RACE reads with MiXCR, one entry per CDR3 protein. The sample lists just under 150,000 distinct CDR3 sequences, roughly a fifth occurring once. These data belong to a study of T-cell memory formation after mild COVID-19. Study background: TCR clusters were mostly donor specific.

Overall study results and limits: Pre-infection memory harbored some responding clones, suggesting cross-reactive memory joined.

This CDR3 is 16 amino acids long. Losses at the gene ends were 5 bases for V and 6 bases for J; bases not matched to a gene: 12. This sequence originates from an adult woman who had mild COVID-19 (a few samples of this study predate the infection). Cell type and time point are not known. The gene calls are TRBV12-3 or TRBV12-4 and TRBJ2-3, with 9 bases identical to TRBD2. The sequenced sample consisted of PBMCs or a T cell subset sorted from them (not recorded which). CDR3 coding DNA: TGTGCCAGCAGTCCCTCACTGGGCGGGAGGGCCGATACGCAGTATTTT. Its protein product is CASSPSLGGRADTQYF.